The 7 T cell receptor beta chains below all came from one sample that was sequenced in a study of CD8 T cells in ankylosing spondylitis. Whole-study findings and limits: In ankylosing spondylitis blood, a motif of seven or eight highly homologous TCR beta variants appeared characteristic.

Each CDR3 protein is one row after TCRdb ran MiXCR on the 5' RACE reads. In the table there are hundreds of thousands of distinct CDR3 sequences, approximately 17% of which are singletons. No antigens are known for them. The sequenced sample consisted of blood, either unsorted or a sorted T cell fraction (not recorded which). These receptors all come from a male donor with ankylosing spondylitis.

The chain combines TRBV7-2 with TRBJ2-2, with D possibly matching TRBD2 (5 bases). V lost 1 base, J lost 4 bases, and 13 bases lay in between. The germline V gene has CDR1 SGHTA and CDR2 FQGNSA. The CDR3 length is 16 residues. The CDR3 sequence is CASSLDGAVGTGELFF. The CDR3 nucleotides read TGTGCCAGCAGCTTAGACGGAGCGGTTGGCACCGGGGAGCTGTTTTTT.

This clonotype turned up a few times. The chain carries TRBV15 and TRBJ1-1; D remains unclear. This CDR3 has 13 residues. V lost 0 bases and J lost 4, with 6 bases in between. Germline values: CDR1 LNHNV, CDR2 YYDKDF (reference sequence). The CDR3 nucleotides read TGTGCCACCAGCAGAGACTACGGCACTGAAGCTTTCTTT. Amino acid sequence: CATSRDYGTEAFF.

This clonotype was seen only a few times. V usage is TRBV6-5 and J usage is TRBJ2-7; D is tentatively TRBD1 or TRBD2 (5 bases each). This CDR3 has 14 amino acids. Per germline, CDR1 MNHEY and CDR2 SVGAGI. V gave up 4 bases and J gave up 2 bases, with 12 bases separating them. CDR3 amino acids: CASSFRDGTYEQYF. In nucleotides, the CDR3 is TGTGCCAGCAGTTTCCGGGACGGGACCTACGAGCAGTACTTC.

This clonotype has a handful of counts. The V call is TRBV3-1, the J call TRBJ1-6; the D is unclear. CDR3 length: 15 residues. Trimming cost V 0 bases and J 14 bases, with 17 bases left between them. Germline CDR1 reads LGHDT; CDR2 reads YNNKEL (reference sequence). The CDR3 loop is CASSQDINRGLALHF. The CDR3 DNA reads as TGTGCCAGCAGCCAAGACATTAACCGAGGTTTGGCCCTCCACTTT.

This clonotype was found a few times. J is TRBJ2-5 and V is TRBV5-1, with TRBD1 identical over 9 bases. The germline gives CDR1 SGHRS, CDR2 YFSETQ. With V trimmed by 5 bases and J by 2 bases, 7 bases remained unmatched. The CDR3 totals 15 residues. CDR3 region: CASSFGQGYQETQYF. Written as DNA, the CDR3 is TGCGCCAGCAGTTTCGGACAGGGGTATCAAGAGACCCAGTACTTC.

V usage is TRBV29-1 and J usage is TRBJ2-1; 7 bases line up with TRBD2. The J segment lost 0 bases and the V segment lost 5 bases, leaving 4 bases of the junction unmatched. CDR1 is SQVTM, CDR2 ANQGSEA, per germline. The CDR3 contains 14 residues. CDR3 residues: CSVFGGSSYNEQFF. Written as DNA, the CDR3 is TGCAGCGTTTTCGGCGGGAGCTCCTACAATGAGCAGTTCTTC.

Ten or more counts support this clonotype. This chain joins TRBV12-3 or TRBV12-4 and TRBJ2-7; D might be TRBD2 (7 bases). V was clipped by 0 bases and J by 6 bases, with 12 bases between them. The CDR3 has 14 residues. The DNA for the CDR3 is TGTGCCAGCAGTTTAGCGGGGGGGCACGGCGAGCAGTACTTC. Its protein is CASSLAGGHGEQYF.